Sequencing of this T cell receptor beta chain was carried out in a study of cytomegalovirus exposure and HLA in healthy donors. Overall study context: Approximately 180 million T cells yielded 120 million or so unique TCR beta sequences, as an earlier analysis found.

Primers included in the PCR were 60 Vbeta and 13 Jbeta primers. TCRdb's table, derived via immunoSEQ multiplex PCR, lists solely in-frame clones and lacks some. This table has hundreds of thousands of clones, roughly 87% appearing once. This clone was detected only once. In germline, CDR1 is SGHRS, CDR2 YFSETQ. The V and J ends lost 3 bases and 4 bases respectively, with 12 bases between them. The length of the CDR3 is 14 residues. The clonotype comes from a man aged 35-49 years in good health and CMV-seropositive. The chain combines TRBV5-1 with TRBJ2-3; a weak D match, TRBD2 (5 bases). Source material: PBMCs. The CDR3 region is CASSSGGRADTQYF. The CDR3, as DNA: TGCGCCAGCAGCTCGGGCGGGCGGGCAGATACGCAGTATTTT.